These 31 T cell receptor beta chains were sequenced from one sample in a study of cytomegalovirus exposure and HLA in healthy donors. The PCR made use of 60 Vbeta and 13 Jbeta primers. Repertoires were generated with immunoSEQ multiplex PCR, while TCRdb's copy carries only in-frame clones and drops some. The sample holds more than 80,000 clones; about 77% are singletons and the top ten take about 4%. Sequencing input: PBMCs. Source of these receptors: a man between 60 and 70 years old in good health and CMV-seronegative.

This clone came up once. V usage is TRBV7-8 and J usage is TRBJ2-7, with 11 positions matching TRBD1. Per the germline V gene, CDR1 is SGHVS and CDR2 is FQNEAQ. There are 15 residues in the CDR3. Germline trimming cut 5 bases from V and 2 bases from J; bases unmatched to any gene: 5. CDR3 DNA sequence: TGTGCCAGCAGCCACCGGACAGGGGGCCCCTACGAGCAGTACTTC. Translated: CASSHRTGGPYEQYF.

The chain employs TRBV4-1 and TRBJ2-2, with D perhaps TRBD1 (5 bases). V lost 0 bases to trimming and J lost 4 bases, with 12 bases between them. Germline CDR1 reads MGHRA; CDR2 reads YSYEKL. The CDR3 spans 16 residues. The CDR3 coding sequence is TGCGCCAGCAGCCAAGAGGGATGGGGCCCCACCGGGGAGCTGTTTTTT. Translated, it gives CASSQEGWGPTGELFF.

The rearrangement joins TRBV30 to TRBJ2-2, with 10 bases aligning to TRBD1. The CDR3 consists of 15 residues. CDR1 and CDR2 from the germline V gene are GTSNPN and SVGIG (reference sequence). V was pared by 3 bases and J by 3 bases, with 4 bases of the junction left unmatched. The CDR3 DNA is TGTGCCTGGAGGCCCGGGACAGGGGACACCGGGGAGCTGTTTTTT. Residues: CAWRPGTGDTGELFF.

This chain links TRBV11-2 with TRBJ2-2; the D gene is possibly TRBD2 (5 bases). Trimming cost V 3 bases and J 4 bases, with 9 bases left between them. The CDR3 spans 14 residues. Looked up from germline, CDR1 is SGHAT and CDR2 is FQNNGV. The CDR3 nucleotides are TGTGCCAGCAGCTTTACTAGAGTCACCGGGGAGCTGTTTTTT. It translates to CASSFTRVTGELFF.

This rearrangement joins TRBV6-4 to TRBJ2-1; possibly TRBD2 for D (7 bases). The CDR3 contains 15 residues. Germline CDR1 MRHNA, CDR2 SNTAGT. The V end lost 3 bases, the J end lost 6 bases, and 15 bases lay between the germline ends. The CDR3 DNA is TGTGCCAGCAGTGATAGGGCAGGGGAGGGCAATGAGCAGTTCTTC. Residues: CASSDRAGEGNEQFF.

The chain carries TRBV5-1 and TRBJ2-5, with unresolved D. Germline V gene sequence: CDR1 SGHRS, CDR2 YFSETQ. Deletions cut 0 bases from V and 1 base from J, with 7 bases between. CDR3 length: 14 amino acids. CDR3 sequence (DNA): TGCGCCAGCAGCTTGGCCGGTACCCAAGAGACCCAGTACTTC. This encodes CASSLAGTQETQYF.

The genes are TRBV10-3 and TRBJ2-7, with 9 bases lining up with TRBD2. Germline assignment: CDR1 ENHRY and CDR2 SYGVKD. Trimming removed 11 bases from V and 6 bases from J; junction bases left unmatched: 26. The CDR3 length is 18 residues. CDR3 nucleotide sequence: TGTGCCTCCGGTTCCGCGCCTAGCGGGGTTTTTTCTCCGTCCGAGCAGTACTTC. Its translation: CASGSAPSGVFSPSEQYF.

This clone was observed a few times. V gene TRBV6-1 combines with J gene TRBJ2-3; TRBD1 matches at 7 bases. Germline loops: CDR1 MNHNS, CDR2 SASEGT. The CDR3 is made up of 18 amino acids. The trim removed 1 base at V and 1 base at J, leaving 11 bases unmatched. The chain's CDR3 is CASSEGLYRGEGTDTQYF. The CDR3 nucleotides read TGTGCCAGCAGTGAAGGCCTATACAGGGGCGAAGGCACAGATACGCAGTATTTT.

The genes are TRBV5-4 and TRBJ2-5; 10 nucleotides line up with TRBD2. Trimming removed 0 bases from V and 7 bases from J; junction bases left unmatched: 6. The CDR3 spans 15 residues. CDR1 is SGHNT and CDR2 is YYREEE in the germline V gene (reference sequence). The CDR3 region is CASSLVAGGFRTQYF. The CDR3 nucleotides are TGTGCCAGCAGCTTGGTAGCGGGGGGATTTAGGACCCAGTACTTC.

The rearrangement uses TRBV7-2 and TRBJ1-1, with D perhaps matching TRBD1 (5 bases). Germline-derived CDR1 and CDR2 are SGHTA and FQGNSA. The CDR3 totals 13 residues. The germline V and J ends were trimmed by 7 bases and 4 bases, with 13 bases remaining between them. The CDR3: CASTLRGGTEAFF. The CDR3 region has the DNA TGTGCCAGCACCCTCCGGGGGGGCACTGAAGCTTTCTTT.

The count of this clone is one. V is TRBV5-1 and J is TRBJ2-1; 7 nucleotides match TRBD2. V lost 2 bases and J lost 6; bases outside the gene matches: 8. The CDR3 is 15 residues long. Germline values: CDR1 SGHRS, CDR2 YFSETQ. Written as DNA, the CDR3 is TGCGCCAGCAGCTTAGGAGCGGGGAGGGGCAATGAGCAGTTCTTC. The encoded protein is CASSLGAGRGNEQFF.

The rearrangement joins TRBV10-3 to TRBJ2-7; D is undetermined. Trimming took off 8 bases at V and 0 bases at J, with 11 bases between the two ends. This CDR3 is built from 13 residues. Germline CDR1 and CDR2: ENHRY and SYGVKD. This CDR3 is CAIDSDHSYEQYF. The CDR3 DNA sequence: TGTGCCATCGACTCGGATCACTCCTACGAGCAGTACTTC.

This clone came up a few times. V and J are TRBV7-6 and TRBJ1-3; D might be TRBD1 (5 bases). The CDR3 length is 18 residues. Trimming left V 1 base short and J 4 bases short, with 20 bases between. Looked up from germline, CDR1 is SGHVS and CDR2 is FNYEAQ. The CDR3: CASSLVGHYSGLGNTIYF. As DNA, the CDR3 is TGTGCCAGCAGCTTAGTCGGGCATTATTCAGGGTTAGGAAACACCATATATTTT.

The rearrangement uses TRBV6-1 and TRBJ2-1, with D possibly being TRBD1 (5 bases). This CDR3 region has 15 residues. The germline V and J ends were trimmed by 3 bases and 0 bases, with 9 bases remaining between them. Germline loops: CDR1 MNHNS, CDR2 SASEGT. The CDR3 sequence: CASSDQGSSYNEQFF. The CDR3 nucleotides read TGTGCCAGCAGTGACCAGGGTAGCTCCTACAATGAGCAGTTCTTC.

V is TRBV19 and J is TRBJ1-5; D possibly corresponds to TRBD1 (6 bases). Trimming pared 2 bases from V and 4 bases from J, leaving 9 bases between. Germline V gives CDR1 LNHDA, CDR2 SQIVND (reference sequence). The CDR3 runs to 14 residues. The CDR3 DNA sequence: TGTGCCAGTAGTATATGGGACATTAATCAGCCCCAGCATTTT. It translates to CASSIWDINQPQHF.

The chain uses TRBV2 and TRBJ2-5; 9 bases are shared with TRBD1. With V trimmed by 4 bases and J by 5 bases, 5 bases remained unmatched. This CDR3 comprises 14 residues. Germline loops: CDR1 SNHLY, CDR2 FYNNEI. In DNA form, the CDR3 reads TGTGCCAGCAGTGTACGGACAGGGGACGAGACCCAGTACTTC. Protein: CASSVRTGDETQYF.

The chain uses TRBV5-5 and TRBJ1-1; D is unresolved. CDR1 SGHKS and CDR2 YYEKEE come from the germline V gene (reference sequence). The CDR3 has 13 residues. V lost 0 bases to trimming and J lost 3 bases, with 6 bases between them. The CDR3 loop reads CASSLGTDTEAFF. The CDR3 DNA sequence: TGTGCCAGCAGCTTGGGTACGGACACTGAAGCTTTCTTT.

The V and J genes are TRBV6-1 and TRBJ2-1, with no clear D. V shed 4 bases and J shed 7 bases, with 11 bases lying between them. The CDR3 has 13 residues. The V gene's germline CDR1 is MNHNS and CDR2 SASEGT. CDR3 bases: TGTGCCAGCAGTGTTCCGAGAGCGAATGAGCAGTTCTTC. Protein sequence: CASSVPRANEQFF.

CDR3 nucleotides: TGTGCCAGCAGTTACACCAGACAGGGTCCTCAGGGTACGCAGTATTTT. Translation gives CASSYTRQGPQGTQYF. The chain recombines TRBV6-6 with TRBJ2-3, with 7 bases lining up with TRBD1. Germline trimming cut 2 bases from V and 8 bases from J; bases unmatched to any gene: 13. The CDR3 runs to 16 residues. Germline V gene lookup returns CDR1 MNHNY and CDR2 SVGAGI (reference sequence).

In this sample, this clone turned up once. This chain connects TRBV11-2 to TRBJ2-1, with D unresolved. The germline V gene encodes CDR1 SGHAT and CDR2 FQNNGV. V gave up 1 base and J gave up 0 bases, with 7 bases separating them. The CDR3 is 15 amino acids. CDR3 amino acids: CASSLGGGSYNEQFF. As DNA, the CDR3 is TGTGCCAGCAGCTTAGGCGGCGGCTCCTACAATGAGCAGTTCTTC.

The rearrangement uses TRBV7-8 and TRBJ2-1; 7 bases line up with TRBD1. Germline loops: CDR1 SGHVS, CDR2 FQNEAQ. The CDR3 loop spans 15 amino acids. V dropped 5 bases and J dropped 4; count of bases not matched to a gene: 8. The CDR3 loop reads CASSTHRGQYNEQFF. In DNA, the CDR3 is TGTGCCAGCAGCACCCACAGGGGCCAATACAATGAGCAGTTCTTC.

The genes are TRBV9 and TRBJ1-1, with TRBD1 as a possible D gene (6 bases). The germline gives CDR1 SGDLS, CDR2 YYNGEE. The CDR3 sequence is 15 residues long. The V end was cut by 3 bases, the J end by 5 bases, with 17 bases between. The CDR3 DNA follows: TGTGCCAGCAGCGAGGGGACATCCACTAGGACTGAAGCTTTCTTT. Protein product: CASSEGTSTRTEAFF.

This clone was seen once. The rearrangement uses TRBV7-3 and TRBJ2-3, with 14 bases that match TRBD2. J lost 5 bases, V lost 1 base, and 14 bases had no gene match. The CDR3 sequence is 20 residues long. Looked up from germline, CDR1 is SGHTA and CDR2 is FQGTGA. The CDR3 DNA reads TGTGCCAGCAGCTTAAAGGGACTAGCGGGGGACCAGTCAGGTGGAGATACGCAGTATTTT. This encodes CASSLKGLAGDQSGGDTQYF.

The chain recombines TRBV4-2 with TRBJ2-2; 9 positions match TRBD2. The V gene end was trimmed by 4 bases and the J gene end by 8 bases; junction bases not matched to a gene: 8. Per germline, CDR1 LGHNA and CDR2 YNFKEQ. The CDR3 totals 15 residues. The DNA for the CDR3 is TGTGCCAGCAGCCCCTTCAGGCTAGCGGGGGGGGAGCTGTTTTTT. Amino acid sequence: CASSPFRLAGGELFF.

CDR3 nucleotide sequence: TGTGCCAGCAGTGATCGAAGGACAGGGGACTTCTTC. This encodes CASSDRRTGDFF. The chain carries TRBV6-1 and TRBJ2-1; 9 bases line up with TRBD1. The germline V gene has CDR1 MNHNS and CDR2 SASEGT. The CDR3 consists of 12 residues. The V and J ends lost 3 bases and 16 bases, in that order; junction bases with no gene match: 7.

This clone was recorded only once. This sequence joins TRBV28 and TRBJ2-5; 7 bases map to TRBD1. The CDR3 has 14 amino acids. The V gene's germline CDR1 is MDHEN and CDR2 SYDVKM. After removal of 7 bases from V and 2 bases from J, the junction contained 7 bases not matched to a gene. CDR3 sequence (DNA): TGTGCCAGCACCATTGGGGGACAGCAAGAGACCCAGTACTTC. The encoded protein is CASTIGGQQETQYF.

The chain recombines TRBV6-1 with TRBJ2-7; TRBD1 might be the D (8 bases). The CDR3 totals 12 residues. Per the germline V gene, CDR1 is MNHNS and CDR2 is SASEGT. The V end lost 7 bases, the J end lost 7 bases, and 14 bases lay between the germline ends. Here the CDR3 reads CASTHRGGEQYF. The CDR3 coding sequence is TGTGCCAGCACTCACAGGGGGGGAGAGCAGTACTTC.

This chain links TRBV6-6 with TRBJ2-6, with D possibly matching TRBD2 (6 bases). The CDR3 runs 15 residues. Germline V gives CDR1 MNHNY, CDR2 SVGAGI (reference sequence). The V end lost 2 bases, the J end lost 10 bases, and 15 bases lay between the germline ends. CDR3 residues: CASSYPPGDSNVLTF. The CDR3 nucleotides are TGTGCCAGCAGTTACCCCCCGGGGGACTCAAACGTCCTGACTTTC.

This chain joins TRBV14 and TRBJ2-3; 10 bases match TRBD1. V shed 3 bases and J 5 bases; nucleotides not matched to a gene: 5. The germline V gene encodes CDR1 SGHDN and CDR2 FVKESK. The CDR3 has 15 amino acids. CDR3 protein: CASSQTGGFVDTQYF. The CDR3 DNA reads TGTGCCAGCAGCCAGACAGGGGGCTTCGTAGATACGCAGTATTTT.

In DNA, the CDR3 is TGTGCCAGCAGCTTCCTACTAGCGGGGGGCCAAGAGACCCAGTACTTC. Its translation: CASSFLLAGGQETQYF. V gene TRBV5-4 combines with J gene TRBJ2-5, with 12 bases aligning to TRBD2. From germline, CDR1 is SGHNT and CDR2 YYREEE (reference sequence). The ends lost 2 bases at V and 1 base at J; junction bases unmatched: 3. This CDR3 spans 16 amino acids.

This clone occurred a few times. This chain connects TRBV6-1 to TRBJ1-4, with a possible D match to TRBD1 (5 bases). Germline V gene lookup returns CDR1 MNHNS and CDR2 SASEGT. The CDR3 loop spans 12 amino acids. The germline V and J ends were trimmed by 7 bases and 5 bases, with 8 bases remaining between them. The CDR3 nucleotides read TGTGCCAGCACCCAGGGAAATGAAAAACTGTTTTTT. Its translation: CASTQGNEKLFF.